The next 19 T cell receptor beta chains were all read from a single sample in a study of cytomegalovirus exposure and HLA in healthy donors. The PCR used 60 Vbeta and 13 Jbeta primers. Only in-frame clones appear in the TCRdb table, and some are missing; sequencing was by immunoSEQ multiplex PCR. In total, the table holds about 200,000 clones. Source material: PBMCs. The receptors were gathered from a girl aged 2 to 10 in good health and CMV-seropositive.

The chain recombines TRBV28 with TRBJ2-3, with 9 nucleotides matching TRBD1. This CDR3 contains 16 residues. J lost 4 bases, V lost 5 bases, and 10 bases had no gene match. CDR1 and CDR2 from the germline V gene are MDHEN and SYDVKM. CDR3: CASSPPGTGYSDTQYF. The CDR3 nucleotides read TGTGCCAGCAGTCCGCCCGGGACAGGGTATTCAGATACGCAGTATTTT.

The CDR3 protein is CASSPEFQDTYEQYF. CDR3 coding DNA: TGTGCCAGCAGCCCAGAGTTCCAAGACACCTACGAGCAGTACTTC. V gene TRBV7-9 combines with J gene TRBJ2-7; unclear D gene. Germline CDR1 is SEHNR and CDR2 is FQNEAQ (reference sequence). This CDR3 region has 15 residues. V lost 5 bases to trimming and J lost 2 bases, with 16 bases between them. The full variable domain, its missing parts supplied by reference TRBV7-9 and TRBJ2-7, is DTGVSQNPRHKITKRGQNVTFRCDPISEHNRLYWYRQTLGQGPEFLTYFQNEAQLEKSRLLSDRFSAERPKGSFSTLEIQRTEQGDSAMYLCASSPEFQDTYEQYFGPGTRLTVT.

The chain combines TRBV6-4 with TRBJ1-1; 8 nucleotides align to TRBD1. This CDR3 contains 14 residues. Germline V gene lookup returns CDR1 MRHNA and CDR2 SNTAGT. Losses at the gene ends were 4 bases for V and 11 bases for J; bases not matched to a gene: 12. CDR3 in amino acids: CASSVPSGGLTAFF. The DNA for the CDR3 is TGTGCCAGCAGTGTCCCGTCAGGGGGCTTAACCGCTTTCTTT.

The chain combines TRBV19 with TRBJ1-5; 9 bases fit TRBD1. Unmatched junction bases numbered 5, after V lost 7 bases and J lost 4 bases. The germline V gene has CDR1 LNHDA and CDR2 SQIVND (reference sequence). This CDR3 comprises 14 residues. The chain's CDR3 is CASTSGQGNQPQHF. The CDR3, as DNA: TGTGCCAGTACCTCCGGACAGGGGAATCAGCCCCAGCATTTT. The whole variable domain, filled in from reference TRBV19 and TRBJ1-5, reads DGGITQSPKYLFRKEGQNVTLSCEQNLNHDAMYWYRQDPGQGLRLIYYSQIVNDFQKGDIAEGYSVSREKKESFPLTVTSAQKNPTAFYLCASTSGQGNQPQHFGDGTRLSIL.

The rearrangement uses TRBV18 and TRBJ1-4; D perhaps matches TRBD1 (5 bases). Germline values: CDR1 KGHSH, CDR2 LQKENI. This CDR3 contains 15 residues. The ends were cut back, 0 bases at V and 8 bases at J, with 13 bases in the middle. The CDR3 loop reads CASSPPGLTEEKLFF. CDR3 DNA sequence: TGTGCCAGCTCACCACCGGGACTAACGGAGGAAAAACTGTTTTTT.

The chain links TRBV27 to TRBJ2-5; possibly TRBD1 for D (5 bases). The tail of the sequence fits TRBJ2-7 better, so the J call may be wrong. This CDR3 is built from 14 residues. Per germline, CDR1 MNHEY and CDR2 SMNVEV (reference sequence). The CDR3 coding sequence is TGTGCCAGCAGCCCGATCACAGGTTCCTACGAGCAGTACTTC. Its protein product is CASSPITGSYEQYF.

The J gene is TRBJ2-1, the V gene TRBV27; weak D call: TRBD2 (5 bases). CDR1 MNHEY and CDR2 SMNVEV come from the germline V gene (reference sequence). V was clipped by 6 bases and J by 7 bases, with 7 bases between them. CDR3 length equals 11 residues. The CDR3 is CASSGGNEQFF. CDR3 sequence (DNA): TGTGCCAGCAGCGGAGGTAATGAGCAGTTCTTC.

The CDR3 spells CASGLAGVGSDTQYF. The CDR3 DNA sequence: TGTGCCAGCGGCCTAGCGGGAGTAGGTTCAGATACGCAGTATTTT. The chain recombines TRBV2 with TRBJ2-3; 10 bases are shared with TRBD2. The CDR3 totals 15 residues. The germline gives CDR1 SNHLY, CDR2 FYNNEI. Trimming cost V 8 bases and J 4 bases; bases outside gene matches: 9.

The chain uses TRBV5-4 and TRBJ2-7, with TRBD1 matching over 9 bases. CDR1 SGHNT and CDR2 YYREEE come from the germline V gene (reference sequence). Germline trimming cut 2 bases from V and 1 base from J; bases unmatched to any gene: 4. The CDR3 has 15 residues. In DNA, the CDR3 is TGTGCCAGCAGCTTACCCGGGACAGGGTCCTACGAGCAGTACTTC. Its translation is CASSLPGTGSYEQYF. Full variable domain (remainder filled in from reference TRBV5-4 and TRBJ2-7): ETGVTQSPTHLIKTRGQQVTLRCSSQSGHNTVSWYQQALGQGPQFIFQYYREEENGRGNFPPRFSGLQFPNYSSELNVNALELDDSALYLCASSLPGTGSYEQYFGPGTRLTVT.

The CDR3 protein is CASSLMSLSSYNEQFF. CDR3 bases: TGTGCCAGCAGCTTAATGAGCCTTAGCTCCTACAATGAGCAGTTCTTC. The rearrangement joins TRBV11-2 to TRBJ2-1; D is unclear. This CDR3 is 16 amino acids long. V dropped 2 bases and J dropped 0 bases, with 11 bases sitting between them. The V gene's germline CDR1 is SGHAT and CDR2 FQNNGV. Drawing the rest from reference TRBV11-2 and TRBJ2-1, the complete variable domain is EAGVAQSPRYKIIEKRQSVAFWCNPISGHATLYWYQQILGQGPKLLIQFQNNGVVDDSQLPKDRFSAERLKGVDSTLKIQPAKLEDSAVYLCASSLMSLSSYNEQFFGPGTRLTVL.

CDR3 in DNA: TGTGCCAGCAGCCCCGTAGGGTGGTCGGGGGAGACCCAGTACTTC. It yields the protein CASSPVGWSGETQYF. This chain uses TRBV7-3 with TRBJ2-5; maybe TRBD2 (5 bases). CDR1 and CDR2 (germline): SGHTA, FQGTGA. Deletions cut 5 bases from V and 5 bases from J, with 18 bases between. This CDR3 has 15 residues. Filled out from reference TRBV7-3 and TRBJ2-5, the complete variable domain reads GAGVSQTPSNKVTEKGKYVELRCDPISGHTALYWYRQSLGQGPEFLIYFQGTGAADDSGLPNDRFFAVRPEGSVSTLKIQRTERGDSAVYLCASSPVGWSGETQYFGPGTRLLVL.

CDR3 amino acids: CATYNRGLMGDPTSTDTQYF. In nucleotides, the CDR3 is TGTGCCACCTACAACAGGGGGCTCATGGGGGACCCCACTAGCACAGATACGCAGTATTTT. The J gene is TRBJ2-3, the V gene TRBV15, with 9 bases that match TRBD1. This CDR3 spans 20 amino acids. Germline values: CDR1 LNHNV, CDR2 YYDKDF (reference sequence). Losses at the gene ends were 8 bases for V and 0 bases for J; bases not matched to a gene: 21.

The V call is TRBV19, the J call TRBJ2-7; D is undetermined. Germline V lookup: CDR1 LNHDA, CDR2 SQIVND (reference sequence). The CDR3 covers 13 residues. Trimming pared 3 bases from V and 2 bases from J, leaving 8 bases between. The CDR3: CASSMGLAYEQYF. The CDR3 DNA sequence: TGTGCCAGTAGTATGGGCTTAGCCTACGAGCAGTACTTC.

This sequence joins TRBV5-5 and TRBJ2-5, with TRBD1 identical over 7 bases. The ends lost 5 bases at V and 5 bases at J; junction bases unmatched: 6. The V gene's germline CDR1 is SGHKS and CDR2 YYEKEE (reference sequence). The CDR3 length is 13 residues. The CDR3 reads CASSFDREETQYF. In DNA, the CDR3 is TGTGCCAGCAGTTTCGACAGGGAGGAGACCCAGTACTTC.

The CDR3 region is CASSLDLQGPTF. For the CDR3, the DNA is TGTGCCAGCAGCTTAGATCTTCAGGGGCCCACCTTC. The V and J genes are TRBV11-2 and TRBJ1-2; weak D call: TRBD1 (6 bases). The CDR3 spans 12 residues. CDR1 and CDR2 from the germline V gene are SGHAT and FQNNGV. V was pared by 0 bases and J by 13 bases, with 12 bases between. Full variable domain (rest looked up from reference TRBV11-2 and TRBJ1-2): EAGVAQSPRYKIIEKRQSVAFWCNPISGHATLYWYQQILGQGPKLLIQFQNNGVVDDSQLPKDRFSAERLKGVDSTLKIQPAKLEDSAVYLCASSLDLQGPTFGSGTRLTVV.

The chain couples TRBV30 to TRBJ1-2; a weak D match, TRBD1 (5 bases). The CDR3 contains 10 residues. CDR1 and CDR2 (germline): GTSNPN, SVGIG (reference sequence). Trimming pared 8 bases from V and 4 bases from J, leaving 8 bases between. CDR3 coding DNA: TGTGCCCGGGGGGGCTATGGCTACACCTTC. Protein: CARGGYGYTF.

This chain connects TRBV5-1 to TRBJ2-3; TRBD2 aligns across 7 bases. Germline CDR1 SGHRS, CDR2 YFSETQ. This CDR3 region has 16 residues. The junction had 6 bases not matched to a gene; V was cut back by 0 bases and J by 2 bases. The CDR3 loop reads CASSLGGGILTDTQYF. The CDR3 DNA sequence: TGCGCCAGCAGCTTGGGGGGAGGGATTCTCACAGATACGCAGTATTTT.

The gene calls are TRBV6-1 and TRBJ2-7, with D possibly being TRBD1 (6 bases). The CDR3 sequence is 13 residues long. V lost 6 bases to trimming and J lost 2 bases, with 11 bases between them. Germline-derived CDR1 and CDR2 are MNHNS and SASEGT. This chain's CDR3 is CASSSGQTYEQYF. The CDR3, as DNA: TGTGCCAGCAGCTCGGGACAAACCTACGAGCAGTACTTC.

This sequence joins TRBV6-5 and TRBJ1-1; TRBD1 might be the D (6 bases). Germline CDR1 MNHEY, CDR2 SVGAGI. The CDR3 is 15 amino acids. Trimming took off 6 bases at V and 3 bases at J, with 17 bases between the two ends. CDR3 in amino acids: CASSTARGRYTEAFF. As DNA, the CDR3 is TGTGCCAGCAGCACCGCCAGGGGCAGGTACACTGAAGCTTTCTTT.